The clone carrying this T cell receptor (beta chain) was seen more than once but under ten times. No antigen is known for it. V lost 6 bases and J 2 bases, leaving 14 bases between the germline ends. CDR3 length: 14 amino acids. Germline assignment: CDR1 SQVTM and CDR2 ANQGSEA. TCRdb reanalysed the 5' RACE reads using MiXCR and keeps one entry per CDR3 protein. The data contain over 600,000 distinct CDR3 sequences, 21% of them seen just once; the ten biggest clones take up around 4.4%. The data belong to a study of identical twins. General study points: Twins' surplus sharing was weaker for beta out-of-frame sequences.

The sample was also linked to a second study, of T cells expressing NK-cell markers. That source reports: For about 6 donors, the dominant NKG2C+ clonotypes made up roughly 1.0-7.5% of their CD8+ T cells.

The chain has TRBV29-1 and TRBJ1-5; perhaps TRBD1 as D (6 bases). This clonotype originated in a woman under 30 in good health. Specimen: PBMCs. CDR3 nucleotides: TGCAGCGTCAAACAGGGTAACGGCAATCAGCCCCAGCATTTT. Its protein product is CSVKQGNGNQPQHF.